This TCR beta chain was identified in a study of T cells after posttransplantation cyclophosphamide. Study findings and constraints: TRB overlap between skin or GI tissue T cells and blood was limited.

This CDR3 is 14 amino acids long. Looked up from germline, CDR1 is SGHNT and CDR2 is YYREEE (reference sequence). V shed 0 bases and J shed 6 bases, with 7 bases lying between them. Ten or more counts support this clone. Its matching antigen is unknown. The assay was immunoSEQ multiplex PCR, and TCRdb's table has in-frame clones only and misses some. The sample contains tens of thousands of clones, none of them singletons. The rearrangement links TRBV5-4 to TRBJ1-6; tentative D call: TRBD1 (5 bases). This TCR was sampled from a middle-aged man in good health, CMV-negative, and a related stem cell transplant donor. Sequenced material: PBMCs. The DNA for the CDR3 is TGTGCCAGCAGCTTGGACCAGGGTAATTCACCCCTCCACTTT. This encodes CASSLDQGNSPLHF.